The 30 T cell receptor beta chains below were found in one sample sequenced in a study of CD8 T cells in Susac syndrome. RNA totalling about 0.5 to 1 ug underwent reverse transcription with random hexamers. TCRdb fed the immunoSEQ multiplex PCR reads into MiXCR, producing one record per CDR3 protein. The table shows about 300,000 distinct CDR3 sequences, with 65% to 90% occurring only once. Sequenced: CD8+ T cells from PBMCs. The receptors were sampled from a human donor with multiple sclerosis.

Note on this clonotype: A read error may produce the germline difference seen at one junction end. The rearrangement uses TRBV12-3 or TRBV12-4 and TRBJ1-1; TRBD1 is a possible D gene (5 bases). The CDR3 contains 14 residues. CDR3 in amino acids: CVSSLHAGVTEAFF. DNA of the CDR3: TGTGTCAGCAGCCTGCACGCGGGGGTTACTGAAGCTTTCTTT.

This chain links TRBV6-7 with TRBJ2-7, with D possibly TRBD1 on 6 matching bases. TRBV6-7 is annotated as an ORF whose role is uncertain. V was pared by 6 bases and J by 3 bases, with 18 bases between. This CDR3 is 15 amino acids long. CDR3 DNA sequence: TGTGCCAGCAGCTTGTCTAGGGACACCTTCTACGAGCAGTACTTC. As protein: CASSLSRDTFYEQYF.

The chain joins TRBV28 to TRBJ2-7; 7 nucleotides agree with TRBD1. Per the germline V gene, CDR1 is MDHEN and CDR2 is SYDVKM. J was trimmed by 11 bases and V by 5 bases; bases with no gene match: 9. CDR3 length equals 12 residues. CDR3: CASSTQGERKYF. DNA of the CDR3: TGTGCCAGCAGTACCCAGGGGGAGCGGAAGTACTTC.

This clonotype was counted once. V and J are TRBV28 and TRBJ2-1, with D uncertain. The CDR3 contains 14 residues. Germline CDR1 is MDHEN and CDR2 is SYDVKM. The V end was cut by 6 bases, the J end by 4 bases, with 13 bases between. The CDR3 nucleotides are TGTGCCAGCAGCCGAACCGGACCTTACAATGAGCAGTTCTTC. This translates into CASSRTGPYNEQFF.

This clonotype was counted a few times. The chain links TRBV4-1 to TRBJ2-1, with TRBD1 matching 9 bases. CDR3 length: 14 amino acids. The V segment lost 0 bases and the J segment 7 bases; nucleotides outside the gene matches: 1. The V gene's germline CDR1 is MGHRA and CDR2 YSYEKL. CDR3 DNA: TGCGCCAGCAGCCAAGAAGGACAGGGGAATGAGCAGTTCTTC. Residues: CASSQEGQGNEQFF.

The gene calls are TRBV13 and TRBJ2-3, with unresolved D. Germline V gene sequence: CDR1 PRHDT, CDR2 FYEKMQ (reference sequence). Between the trimmed V and J ends, which lost 5 bases and 6 bases, there was a span of 18 bases. The CDR3 consists of 15 residues. The CDR3 spells CASSPRRALLDTQYF. The CDR3 coding sequence is TGTGCCAGCAGCCCAAGGCGTGCCCTTCTGGATACGCAGTATTTT.

This clonotype came up once. The chain employs TRBV29-1 and TRBJ1-1; D call uncertain. The CDR3 consists of 12 residues. The V end was cut by 0 bases, the J end by 6 bases, with 8 bases between. The germline gives CDR1 SQVTM, CDR2 ANQGSEA. In DNA form, the CDR3 reads TGCAGCGTTGAAGATGAAGGATCTGAAGCTTTCTTT. Its protein product is CSVEDEGSEAFF.

The chain carries TRBV25-1 and TRBJ2-1, with D uncertain. CDR1 is MGHDK, CDR2 SYGVNS, per germline. CDR3 length: 12 amino acids. V lost 8 bases and J 6 bases, leaving 11 bases between the germline ends. This CDR3 is CASRRSPNEQFF. CDR3 DNA: TGTGCCAGCCGAAGGTCCCCCAATGAGCAGTTCTTC.

The chain recombines TRBV5-6 with TRBJ1-5; possibly TRBD1 for D (5 bases). This CDR3 has 15 residues. CDR1 and CDR2 (germline): SGHDT, YYEEEE. V dropped 3 bases and J dropped 4 bases, with 14 bases sitting between them. The CDR3 spells CASSSNPGDNQPQHF. DNA for the CDR3: TGTGCCAGCAGCTCTAACCCGGGGGATAATCAGCCCCAGCATTTT.

The gene calls are TRBV10-3 and TRBJ2-7; D unclear. Looked up from germline, CDR1 is ENHRY and CDR2 is SYGVKD. V was cut by 3 bases and J by 1 base, with 7 bases left in between. This CDR3 is built from 13 residues. The CDR3 DNA reads TGTGCCATCAGTGATGGCAGTTCCTACGAGCAGTACTTC. Its translation is CAISDGSSYEQYF.

The CDR3 region is CAIRQGTYNEQFF. CDR3 in DNA: TGTGCCATTAGGCAGGGGACCTACAATGAGCAGTTCTTC. The J gene is TRBJ2-1, the V gene TRBV10-3, with a tentative D call TRBD1 (6 bases). V was cut by 9 bases and J by 2 bases, with 11 bases left in between. CDR1 ENHRY and CDR2 SYGVKD come from the germline V gene. The length of the CDR3 is 13 residues.

This chain links TRBV29-1 with TRBJ1-2; D gene ambiguous. Germline-derived CDR1 and CDR2 are SQVTM and ANQGSEA. The V end was cut by 7 bases, the J end by 3 bases, with 9 bases between. CDR3 length equals 11 residues. DNA for the CDR3: TGCAGCGCTCAAAGTGACTATGGCTACACCTTC. Its protein product is CSAQSDYGYTF. The full variable domain, rest sourced from reference TRBV29-1 and TRBJ1-2, is SAVISQKPSRDICQRGTSLTIQCQVDSQVTMMFWYRQQPGQSLTLIATANQGSEATYESGFVIDKFPISRPNLTFSTLTVSNMSPEDSSIYLCSAQSDYGYTFGSGTRLTVV.

This clonotype came up once. The rearrangement uses TRBV24-1 and TRBJ2-7; D is unresolved. CDR3 length: 15 residues. Deletions cut 4 bases from V and 1 base from J, with 13 bases between. Germline CDR1 and CDR2: KGHDR and SFDVKD. This CDR3 is CATSDPTDGSYEQYF. The CDR3 DNA sequence: TGTGCCACCAGTGACCCCACGGACGGGTCCTACGAGCAGTACTTC.

The chain joins TRBV6-2 or TRBV6-3 to TRBJ2-7, with D possibly being TRBD1 (5 bases). Germline assignment: CDR1 MNHEY and CDR2 SVGEGT. CDR3 length: 14 residues. V dropped 8 bases and J dropped 3 bases, with 17 bases sitting between them. DNA of the CDR3: TGTGCCAGCGGGGCCCTTCTAGGGAACTACGAGCAGTACTTC. Its protein product is CASGALLGNYEQYF.

The chain combines TRBV24-1 with TRBJ2-7; D ambiguous. Trimming removed 3 bases from V and 3 bases from J, with 14 bases in between. This CDR3 is 15 amino acids long. Germline V gene sequence: CDR1 KGHDR, CDR2 SFDVKD. The CDR3, as DNA: TGTGCCACCAGTGATCCAAGACAACCCGACTACGAGCAGTACTTC. Translating it yields CATSDPRQPDYEQYF.

This chain joins TRBV28 and TRBJ1-2, with no clear D. The CDR3 spans 19 residues. Germline V gene sequence: CDR1 MDHEN, CDR2 SYDVKM. V was cut by 2 bases and J by 8 bases, with 30 bases left in between. Here the CDR3 reads CASSLILSVVSGILFGYTF. Written as DNA, the CDR3 is TGTGCCAGCAGTTTAATTCTTTCGGTTGTCAGCGGGATTCTCTTCGGCTACACCTTC.

V usage is TRBV28 and J usage is TRBJ1-5; tentative D call: TRBD1 (6 bases). In germline, CDR1 is MDHEN, CDR2 SYDVKM. Trimming took off 6 bases at V and 4 bases at J, with 19 bases between the two ends. CDR3 size: 16 residues. In DNA, the CDR3 is TGTGCCAGCAGAACTTTGGACAGTCGGCCAAATCAGCCCCAGCATTTT. It encodes CASRTLDSRPNQPQHF.

This chain links TRBV7-9 with TRBJ2-1; the match to TRBD2 covers 9 bases. V shed 1 base, J shed 8 bases, and the junction held 3 bases outside the gene matches. Germline V lookup: CDR1 SEHNR, CDR2 FQNEAQ (reference sequence). This CDR3 comprises 14 residues. CDR3 nucleotide sequence: TGTGCCAGCAGCTTAGGGGGACTAGCTGATGAGCAGTTCTTC. This sequence encodes CASSLGGLADEQFF.

J is TRBJ1-5 and V is TRBV2, with unresolved D. The CDR3 totals 16 residues. CDR1 and CDR2 (germline): SNHLY, FYNNEI. V was trimmed by 1 base and J by 0 bases, leaving 10 bases between them. CDR3 nucleotides: TGTGCCAGCAGTGAAGGAGACAACTATAGCAATCAGCCCCAGCATTTT. It translates to CASSEGDNYSNQPQHF.

This clonotype was counted a single time. The chain employs TRBV7-6 and TRBJ2-7; 7 bases align to TRBD2. This CDR3 contains 15 residues. Per germline, CDR1 SGHVS and CDR2 FNYEAQ. After removal of 3 bases from V and 6 bases from J, the junction contained 11 bases not matched to a gene. CDR3 DNA sequence: TGTGCCAGCAGCTTGGACGGCGGGAGCGGCGGCGAGCAGTACTTC. Protein sequence: CASSLDGGSGGEQYF. Full variable domain (remainder filled in from reference TRBV7-6 and TRBJ2-7): GAGVSQSPRYKVTKRGQDVALRCDPISGHVSLYWYRQALGQGPEFLTYFNYEAQQDKSGLPNDRFSAERPEGSISTLTIQRTEQRDSAMYRCASSLDGGSGGEQYFGPGTRLTVT.

Only one count was recorded for this clonotype. The J gene is TRBJ2-7, the V gene TRBV5-6; the D gene is possibly TRBD2 (6 bases). Trimming cost V 3 bases and J 7 bases, with 20 bases left between them. Per germline, CDR1 SGHDT and CDR2 YYEEEE. The CDR3 loop spans 15 amino acids. DNA for the CDR3: TGTGCCAGCAGCTACCCTGGGAATAGCGGACCTGAGCAGTACTTC. It specifies CASSYPGNSGPEQYF.

The CDR3 sequence: CASSLMGAGAGETQYF. DNA of the CDR3: TGTGCCAGCAGCTTAATGGGGGCGGGAGCCGGGGAGACCCAGTACTTC. The chain recombines TRBV7-3 with TRBJ2-5; perhaps TRBD2 as D (7 bases). CDR3 length equals 16 residues. V was clipped by 1 base and J by 5 bases, with 17 bases between them. In germline, CDR1 is SGHTA, CDR2 FQGTGA.

The V call is TRBV9, the J call TRBJ1-1, with D possibly TRBD1 on 5 matching bases. This CDR3 is built from 13 residues. Germline-derived CDR1 and CDR2 are SGDLS and YYNGEE. The V and J ends lost 5 bases and 4 bases respectively, with 12 bases between them. This chain's CDR3 is CASRPGLSTEAFF. The DNA for the CDR3 is TGTGCCAGCAGGCCGGGGCTCTCCACTGAAGCTTTCTTT.

This clonotype was seen a single time. The chain links TRBV18 to TRBJ1-2, with D tentatively TRBD1 (6 bases). Germline V gene sequence: CDR1 KGHSH, CDR2 LQKENI. The V end was cut by 8 bases, the J end by 4 bases, with 17 bases between. The CDR3 spans 14 residues. CDR3 in amino acids: CASRPDSPLYGYTF. The CDR3 DNA is TGTGCCAGCCGCCCGGACAGTCCGCTCTATGGCTACACCTTC.

The V and J genes are TRBV7-3 and TRBJ2-2, with D unresolved. The V and J ends lost 1 base and 2 bases respectively, with 5 bases between them. The germline V gene has CDR1 SGHTA and CDR2 FQGTGA. There are 14 residues in the CDR3. In DNA form, the CDR3 reads TGTGCCAGCAGCTTAAGTCCTAACACCGGGGAGCTGTTTTTT. This codes for CASSLSPNTGELFF.

Points on this clonotype: Germline and junction disagree at one end, which may indicate a read error. The gene calls are TRBV7-9 and TRBJ2-5, with a tentative D call TRBD2 (7 bases). CDR3 length: 15 residues. Germline values: CDR1 SEHNR, CDR2 FQNEAQ (reference sequence). The CDR3 nucleotides read TGTACCAGCAGCTTAAAAGCGGGGACACAAGAGACCCAGTACTTC. Its translation: CTSSLKAGTQETQYF.

This rearrangement joins TRBV7-9 to TRBJ2-5, with 7 bases lining up with TRBD1. Germline trimming cut 5 bases from V and 3 bases from J; bases unmatched to any gene: 9. The CDR3 extends over 15 amino acids. Germline CDR1 reads SEHNR; CDR2 reads FQNEAQ (reference sequence). In nucleotides, the CDR3 is TGTGCCAGCAGCCAGAGACAGGGCCAGGAAGAGACCCAGTACTTC. This codes for CASSQRQGQEETQYF.

CDR3 DNA sequence: TGTGCCAGCAGCTCCCCTAGCGGGTCCACCTACGAGCAGTACTTC. It translates to CASSSPSGSTYEQYF. The chain joins TRBV7-9 to TRBJ2-7; 8 positions agree with TRBD2. The CDR3 consists of 15 residues. Germline V gene sequence: CDR1 SEHNR, CDR2 FQNEAQ (reference sequence). V lost 4 bases, J lost 2 bases, and 7 bases stayed unmatched.

The chain couples TRBV28 to TRBJ2-5, with TRBD2 identical over 7 bases. V was pared by 10 bases and J by 1 base, with 12 bases of the junction left unmatched. The length of the CDR3 is 15 residues. Germline assignment: CDR1 MDHEN and CDR2 SYDVKM. CDR3 sequence (DNA): TGTGCCACCCAGCACCGGGACTATCTCCAAGAGACCCAGTACTTC. It yields the protein CATQHRDYLQETQYF. The whole variable domain, filled in from reference TRBV28 and TRBJ2-5, reads DVKVTQSSRYLVKRTGEKVFLECVQDMDHENMFWYRQDPGLGLRLIYFSYDVKMKEKGDIPEGYSVSREKKERFSLILESASTNQTSMYLCATQHRDYLQETQYFGPGTRLLVL.

V is TRBV25-1 and J is TRBJ2-1; 7 bases align to TRBD1. The CDR3 totals 18 residues. Germline trimming cut 3 bases from V and 4 bases from J; bases unmatched to any gene: 15. Germline V gene sequence: CDR1 MGHDK, CDR2 SYGVNS. CDR3 residues: CASSEDRHTPTAYNEQFF. The DNA for the CDR3 is TGTGCCAGCAGTGAGGACAGGCATACCCCCACTGCGTACAATGAGCAGTTCTTC.